This T cell receptor (beta chain) was found in a study of OX40 agonist ivuxolimab in advanced cancers. Study conclusions and caveats: Expanded peripheral T-cell antigen specificity went undetermined. At doses 0.1 to 3.0 mg/kg, CD4+ and CD8+ clones expanded.

The V end was cut by 9 bases, the J end by 0 bases, with 15 bases between. The germline V gene encodes CDR1 SNHLY and CDR2 FYNNEI. This CDR3 comprises 15 residues. The protocol was immunoSEQ multiplex PCR, while the TCRdb copy is restricted to in-frame clones and leaves out a portion. This sample has 90,000 to 100,000 clones, with just under 85% found just once. On this clone itself: As yet, its antigen is unknown.

The investigators sampled blood at baseline, at cycle 4 day 1, and at cycle 7 day 1. This receptor was identified in an adult with an advanced solid tumor such as melanoma, head and neck, liver or kidney cancer. Here the sequenced sample was CD4+ or CD8+ T cells sorted from blood, taken in a trial of the OX40 agonist ivuxolimab. The genes are TRBV2 and TRBJ2-1; no definite D call. The CDR3 nucleotides are TGTGCCAGTAGGTTGAGCGCGAGCTCCTACAATGAGCAGTTCTTC. As protein: CASRLSASSYNEQFF.